This T cell receptor (beta chain) was identified during a study of T cell repertoires in cytomegalovirus infection. Study information: Matching HLA type and CMV infection were both indicated by public TCR beta signatures.

Points on this clonotype: Its specificity is unknown.

V dropped 3 bases and J dropped 5 bases, with 9 bases sitting between them. This CDR3 is 13 amino acids long. The germline CDR1 and CDR2 sequences are SGHVS and FNYEAQ. TCRdb analysed the reads with MiXCR anew, one entry per CDR3 protein. The sample yields 150,000 to 200,000 distinct CDR3 sequences, roughly 22% seen once. The clonotype comes from a human donor in good health (CMV status not recorded). Some clones in this sample may be carry-over from other donors' samples. The chain carries TRBV7-6 and TRBJ2-3; perhaps TRBD2 as D (5 bases). The sequences come from CD8+ T cells from cultured PBMCs, collected from culture after CMV antigen stimulation. In DNA, the CDR3 is TGTGCCAGCAGCTTTAGACTACTAGATACGCAGTATTTT. Its translation: CASSFRLLDTQYF.